A selection of T cell receptor beta chains follows, all from one sample in a study of T cell responses to AZD1222 COVID-19 vaccine. Using immunoSEQ multiplex PCR, the repertoire was profiled, and TCRdb retains in-frame clones only, with some absent. The profile covers 150,000 or so clones, with over 90% appearing a single time and about 2.5% taken by the ten largest. This material consisted of peripheral blood, taken on day 0 of AZD1222 vaccination. These receptors were taken from an adult in good health. The CDR3 runs from the conserved cysteine through the conserved F or W. D genes are given only for firm matches. Size values are once, few and many counts, or a class for expanded clones, and some rows have none.

NA | TRBJ2-1 | TRBV5-4 | NA | TGTGCCAGCAGTCCAAGAAGAGGTGGGCAAAATGAGCAGTTCTTC | CASSPRRGGQNEQFF
NA | TRBJ1-1 | TRBV2 | once | TGTGCCAGCAGTGGGGGCTGGACTGAAGCTTTCTTT | CASSGGWTEAFF
TRBD1 | TRBJ2-3 | TRBV5-5 | NA | TGTGCCAGCAGCTTGCAAGGGGGCCGTGGCACAGATACGCAGTATTTT | CASSLQGGRGTDTQYF
TRBD2 | TRBJ2-5 | TRBV19 | NA | TGTGCCAGTAGTCCGGGACTACCCCGGGAGACCCAGTACTTC | CASSPGLPRETQYF
NA | TRBJ2-3 | TRBV18 | NA | TGTGCCAGCTCACCACAGGGGGGCACAGATACGCAGTATTTT | CASSPQGGTDTQYF
TRBD2 | TRBJ2-1 | TRBV27 | NA | TGTGCCAGCAGTTTAAATCTCGGACTAGTGAATGAGCAGTTCTTC | CASSLNLGLVNEQFF
NA | TRBJ1-1 | TRBV27 | once | TGTGCCAGCGGGGAGGTACGGTACACTGAAGCTTTCTTT | CASGEVRYTEAFF
NA | TRBJ1-1 | TRBV7-2 | NA | TGTGCCAGCAGCTTAGGGCCCGACACTGAAGCTTTCTTT | CASSLGPDTEAFF
TRBD2 | TRBJ2-1 | TRBV4-2 | NA | TGTGCCAGCAGCCAAGCGGGAGGCGGCGATGAGCAGTTCTTC | CASSQAGGGDEQFF
TRBD1 | TRBJ1-4 | TRBV7-9 | NA | TGTGCCAGCAGCTTAGCATCAGGGACAGGAGCTAGAACTAATGAAAAACTGTTTTTT | CASSLASGTGARTNEKLFF
NA | TRBJ1-4 | TRBV12-5 | NA | TGTGCTAGTGGTTCCCGCGGGATGAGTGAGGAGCACTATGCAACTAATGAAAAACTGTTTTTT | CASGSRGMSEEHYATNEKLFF
NA | TRBJ1-1 | TRBV30 | NA | TGTGCCTGGAGTGTCGGCTGGGGAGGGAACACTGAAGCTTTCTTT | CAWSVGWGGNTEAFF
NA | TRBJ2-4 | TRBV7-9 | few | TGTGCCAGCAGCTACGAAAACATTCAGTACTTC | CASSYENIQYF
NA | TRBJ1-2 | TRBV4-3 | NA | TGCGCCAGCAGCCAAGATAATACAGGGAGAGGGTATGGCTACACCTTC | CASSQDNTGRGYGYTF
TRBD1 | TRBJ2-1 | TRBV24-1 | NA | TGTGCCACCAGTGACACGACAGGGGTAGATGAGCAGTTCTTC | CATSDTTGVDEQFF